The 31 T cell receptor beta chains reported below all come from one sample, sequenced in a study of cytomegalovirus exposure and HLA in healthy donors. This PCR relied on a set of 60 Vbeta primers and 13 Jbeta primers. The method was immunoSEQ multiplex PCR; TCRdb's version includes in-frame clones alone and lacks a portion of them. The data hold approximately 64,000 clones, with over 75% observed a single time. The source material was PBMCs. These receptors were obtained from a male donor in good health and CMV-seropositive.

This clone was recorded once. The chain combines TRBV4-1 with TRBJ1-5, with 7 bases lining up with TRBD1. The V and J ends lost 6 bases and 7 bases, in that order; junction bases with no gene match: 18. Germline V gene lookup returns CDR1 MGHRA and CDR2 YSYEKL. The CDR3 totals 17 residues. CDR3 sequence (DNA): TGCGCCAGCAGACCGTTCGAGGTAGGGGGCGAACAACAGCCCCAGCATTTT. Translation: CASRPFEVGGEQQPQHF.

V gene TRBV19 combines with J gene TRBJ1-2, with 7 positions matching TRBD1. Looked up from germline, CDR1 is LNHDA and CDR2 is SQIVND (reference sequence). V lost 6 bases to trimming and J lost 4 bases; unmatched junction nucleotides: 8. This CDR3 spans 14 amino acids. CDR3 in amino acids: CASRIDTGVYGYTF. The CDR3 nucleotides are TGTGCCAGTAGAATCGACACAGGGGTCTATGGCTACACCTTC. Full variable domain (rest looked up from reference TRBV19 and TRBJ1-2): DGGITQSPKYLFRKEGQNVTLSCEQNLNHDAMYWYRQDPGQGLRLIYYSQIVNDFQKGDIAEGYSVSREKKESFPLTVTSAQKNPTAFYLCASRIDTGVYGYTFGSGTRLTVV.

The CDR3 DNA reads as TGCAGTGCTACGAGGGGGACCGAGCAGTACTTC. Translating it yields CSATRGTEQYF. The gene calls are TRBV20-1 and TRBJ2-7; D may be TRBD1 (6 bases). The germline CDR1 and CDR2 sequences are DFQATT and SNEGSKA (reference sequence). V was cut by 4 bases and J by 6 bases, with 10 bases left in between. This CDR3 spans 11 amino acids.

The rearrangement links TRBV2 to TRBJ2-7; 7 nucleotides agree with TRBD1. The V gene end was trimmed by 6 bases and the J gene end by 3 bases; junction bases not matched to a gene: 11. CDR1 is SNHLY and CDR2 is FYNNEI in the germline V gene. The CDR3 runs to 15 residues. CDR3 protein: CASRGQSSRGYEQYF. CDR3 in DNA: TGTGCCAGCAGGGGACAGAGCAGTCGGGGCTACGAGCAGTACTTC.

The chain couples TRBV7-9 to TRBJ1-2, with D hard to call. Germline V gene lookup returns CDR1 SEHNR and CDR2 FQNEAQ (reference sequence). The CDR3 has 15 residues. V lost 4 bases and J lost 4, with 16 bases in between. The DNA for the CDR3 is TGTGCCAGCAGCTACCCGCAGGATACGTTCTATGGCTACACCTTC. Protein: CASSYPQDTFYGYTF.

This clone was detected a few times. The CDR3 reads CASSHSWAGDRYYEAFF. DNA for the CDR3: TGTGCCAGCAGCCATAGTTGGGCAGGGGACAGATATTATGAAGCTTTCTTT. This chain links TRBV5-6 with TRBJ1-1; 7 bases agree with TRBD1. The CDR3 length is 17 residues. From germline, CDR1 is SGHDT and CDR2 YYEEEE. V shed 4 bases, J shed 7 bases, and the junction held 19 bases outside the gene matches.

The chain combines TRBV13 with TRBJ1-2; 10 nucleotides match TRBD1. CDR3 length: 14 amino acids. Germline V lookup: CDR1 PRHDT, CDR2 FYEKMQ (reference sequence). V dropped 4 bases and J dropped 8; count of bases not matched to a gene: 7. For the CDR3, the DNA is TGTGCCAGCAGCTCGCAAGGGACAGGGGAGGGCTACACCTTC. Translated, it gives CASSSQGTGEGYTF.

The chain uses TRBV9 and TRBJ2-5, with 8 bases that match TRBD2. Germline CDR1 reads SGDLS; CDR2 reads YYNGEE. This CDR3 region has 17 residues. Trimming at V came to 3 bases and at J to 4 bases, leaving 14 bases not matched to a gene. CDR3 in DNA: TGTGCCAGCAGCGCCTTCGGGGGGGGCGGGTTTCTAGAGACCCAGTACTTC. The encoded protein is CASSAFGGGGFLETQYF.

DNA of the CDR3: TGTGCCAGTAGTCTTAGGGGAGGAGGGGCCAACGTCCTGACTTTC. It is translated as CASSLRGGGANVLTF. The chain employs TRBV19 and TRBJ2-6; D is possibly TRBD2 (6 bases). Germline V gives CDR1 LNHDA, CDR2 SQIVND (reference sequence). This CDR3 region has 15 residues. With 5 bases removed from V and 4 bases from J, the gap between germline ends came to 12 bases.

The chain links TRBV7-2 to TRBJ2-5; possible D gene TRBD2, 6 bases. With 5 bases removed from V and 2 bases from J, the gap between germline ends came to 18 bases. The V gene's germline CDR1 is SGHTA and CDR2 FQGNSA. This CDR3 contains 16 residues. This CDR3 reads CASSHNFMGTQETQYF. The CDR3 coding sequence is TGTGCCAGCAGCCATAACTTCATGGGGACTCAAGAGACCCAGTACTTC.

This rearrangement joins TRBV7-2 to TRBJ1-1; D is possibly TRBD1 (5 bases). Germline V lookup: CDR1 SGHTA, CDR2 FQGNSA. The V gene lost 5 bases and the J gene lost 0 bases, with 16 bases spanning the gap. The CDR3 length is 16 residues. The CDR3 bases are TGTGCCAGCAGCCCTGGCCCAGGGTTTATGAACACTGAAGCTTTCTTT. This translates into CASSPGPGFMNTEAFF.

A single count supports this clone. This sequence joins TRBV9 and TRBJ1-6, with unresolved D. V was pared by 3 bases and J by 0 bases, with 10 bases between. There are 16 residues in the CDR3. Germline V gene sequence: CDR1 SGDLS, CDR2 YYNGEE. CDR3 amino acids: CASSGETSSYNSPLHF. CDR3 coding DNA: TGTGCCAGCAGCGGGGAGACAAGCTCCTATAATTCACCCCTCCACTTT.

About this clone itself: At one boundary the junction diverges from the germline segment, which might be a read error. The CDR3 sequence is CASSQKVGTAGKKIF. CDR3 in DNA: TGCGCCAGCAGCCAAAAAGTCGGGACCGCGGGGAAAAAGATCTTC. The chain is built from TRBV4-3 and TRBJ2-1, with D maybe TRBD2 (6 bases). This CDR3 comprises 15 residues. The germline V gene has CDR1 LGHNA and CDR2 YSLEER.

This clone was seen a few times. The gene calls are TRBV28 and TRBJ1-2, with D possibly being TRBD1 (6 bases). This CDR3 is 16 amino acids long. Germline V lookup: CDR1 MDHEN, CDR2 SYDVKM. With 6 bases removed from V and 5 bases from J, the gap between germline ends came to 22 bases. CDR3 nucleotides: TGTGCCAGCAGAATTTCTCTGGACAGCCAGACATATGGCTACACCTTC. Translated, it gives CASRISLDSQTYGYTF.

The chain has TRBV4-1 and TRBJ2-5; TRBD2 matches at 9 bases. Germline-derived CDR1 and CDR2 are MGHRA and YSYEKL. V shed 5 bases and J 1 base; nucleotides not matched to a gene: 14. This CDR3 has 18 amino acids. The DNA for the CDR3 is TGCGCCAGCAGCGTTGGGGGGCTAGCGGGGATTTCCCAAGAGACCCAGTACTTC. Amino acids: CASSVGGLAGISQETQYF.

V and J are TRBV7-9 and TRBJ1-4; no reliable D call. The germline V gene has CDR1 SEHNR and CDR2 FQNEAQ (reference sequence). The CDR3 has 16 residues. Trimming took 4 bases from V and 5 from J, leaving 17 bases between them. The CDR3 loop reads CASSSLFFDKNEKLFF. In DNA form, the CDR3 reads TGTGCCAGCAGCTCGCTGTTCTTCGACAAAAATGAAAAACTGTTTTTT.

This clone has just a few counts. V usage is TRBV7-6 and J usage is TRBJ2-2, with 12 bases fitting TRBD1. Trimming at V came to 2 bases and at J to 7 bases, leaving 5 bases not matched to a gene. CDR3 length: 16 residues. Germline CDR1 reads SGHVS; CDR2 reads FNYEAQ. The CDR3 loop is CASSLPGQGANGELFF. The DNA of the CDR3 is TGTGCCAGCAGCTTACCGGGACAGGGGGCGAACGGGGAGCTGTTTTTT.

The chain is built from TRBV7-9 and TRBJ2-1, with D tentatively TRBD2 (7 bases). This CDR3 is built from 16 residues. Trimming left V 0 bases short and J 0 bases short, with 9 bases between. Germline V lookup: CDR1 SEHNR, CDR2 FQNEAQ (reference sequence). CDR3 residues: CASSLAGGPSYNEQFF. DNA of the CDR3: TGTGCCAGCAGCTTAGCGGGGGGGCCCTCCTACAATGAGCAGTTCTTC.

This clone appeared a single time. The V and J genes are TRBV30 and TRBJ2-3; D remains unclear. The V and J ends lost 0 bases and 2 bases respectively, with 12 bases between them. Germline V gives CDR1 GTSNPN, CDR2 SVGIG (reference sequence). CDR3 size: 15 residues. The DNA for the CDR3 is TGTGCCTGGAGTGTTTTGGGCAGAGCCACAGATACGCAGTATTTT. As protein: CAWSVLGRATDTQYF.

This clone was counted a single time. This rearrangement joins TRBV29-1 to TRBJ1-2; possible D gene TRBD1, 5 bases. This CDR3 is built from 13 residues. Trimming removed 4 bases from V and 4 bases from J, with 13 bases in between. CDR1 SQVTM and CDR2 ANQGSEA come from the germline V gene. The CDR3 protein is CSVVGATLYGYTF. DNA of the CDR3: TGCAGCGTTGTAGGGGCCACCCTCTATGGCTACACCTTC. Variable domain in full (rest from reference TRBV29-1 and TRBJ1-2): SAVISQKPSRDICQRGTSLTIQCQVDSQVTMMFWYRQQPGQSLTLIATANQGSEATYESGFVIDKFPISRPNLTFSTLTVSNMSPEDSSIYLCSVVGATLYGYTFGSGTRLTVV.

V usage is TRBV4-2 and J usage is TRBJ2-5; 7 bases agree with TRBD1. This CDR3 region has 15 residues. Unmatched junction bases numbered 7, after V lost 1 base and J lost 5 bases. Germline CDR1 and CDR2: LGHNA and YNFKEQ. The CDR3 spells CASSQVQGPEETQYF. The CDR3 DNA is TGTGCCAGCAGCCAAGTACAGGGGCCAGAGGAGACCCAGTACTTC.

The CDR3 DNA reads as TGCGCCAGCAGCCCCCAGACAGGGGGCGGAAACACCATATATTTT. Amino acid sequence: CASSPQTGGGNTIYF. V usage is TRBV4-3 and J usage is TRBJ1-3, with 10 bases lining up with TRBD1. Trimming cost V 4 bases and J 4 bases; bases outside gene matches: 4. Germline assignment: CDR1 LGHNA and CDR2 YSLEER. The CDR3 length is 15 residues.

This clone was counted between two and nine times. V is TRBV5-1 and J is TRBJ2-1; the D is unclear. Per the germline V gene, CDR1 is SGHRS and CDR2 is YFSETQ. V lost 1 base, J lost 8 bases, and 10 bases lay in between. The length of the CDR3 is 13 residues. CDR3 protein: CASSLRTNDEQFF. The DNA of the CDR3 is TGCGCCAGCAGCTTGAGAACAAACGATGAGCAGTTCTTC.

The V call is TRBV19, the J call TRBJ1-1; 11 bases align to TRBD1. V was pared by 8 bases and J by 6 bases, with 5 bases of the junction left unmatched. Germline CDR1 LNHDA, CDR2 SQIVND (reference sequence). The CDR3 runs 13 residues. Here the CDR3 reads CASGGQGAPEAFF. The CDR3, as DNA: TGTGCCAGTGGAGGACAGGGGGCGCCTGAAGCTTTCTTT.

This clone was observed once. The J gene is TRBJ1-4, the V gene TRBV19; D gene ambiguous. Germline CDR1 LNHDA, CDR2 SQIVND (reference sequence). The CDR3 spans 17 residues. V was trimmed by 3 bases and J by 2 bases, leaving 16 bases between them. CDR3 sequence: CASSISVEVVTNEKLFF. The CDR3 DNA follows: TGTGCCAGTAGTATTTCGGTGGAGGTAGTCACTAATGAAAAACTGTTTTTT.

This clone was detected a few times. This rearrangement joins TRBV5-6 to TRBJ1-5; D ambiguous. The V gene lost 4 bases and the J gene lost 2 bases, with 10 bases spanning the gap. Germline V gives CDR1 SGHDT, CDR2 YYEEEE. The CDR3 has 14 residues. CDR3 nucleotide sequence: TGTGCCAGCAGCCGGCGGGTAGGCAATCAGCCCCAGCATTTT. Encoded protein: CASSRRVGNQPQHF.

The rearrangement joins TRBV5-1 to TRBJ1-1; D not certain. Trimming shortened V by 6 bases and J by 0 bases, and 12 bases separated the two germline ends. Per the germline V gene, CDR1 is SGHRS and CDR2 is YFSETQ. This CDR3 comprises 14 residues. The DNA for the CDR3 is TGCGCCAGCACCCTACAGCACATGAACACTGAAGCTTTCTTT. This gives the protein CASTLQHMNTEAFF.

A few counts support this clone. The V call is TRBV7-2, the J call TRBJ1-1; D call uncertain. Germline V gene lookup returns CDR1 SGHTA and CDR2 FQGNSA. This CDR3 is 13 amino acids long. The V gene lost 1 base and the J gene lost 6 bases, with 9 bases spanning the gap. CDR3 protein: CASSLEAGPEAFF. The CDR3 coding sequence is TGTGCCAGCAGCTTAGAGGCAGGTCCTGAAGCTTTCTTT. The full variable domain, in which reference TRBV7-2 and TRBJ1-1 provide the parts outside the CDR3, is GAGVSQSPSNKVTEKGKDVELRCDPISGHTALYWYRQSLGQGLEFLIYFQGNSAPDKSGLPSDRFSAERTGGSVSTLTIQRTQQEDSAVYLCASSLEAGPEAFFGQGTRLTVV.

CDR3 nucleotide sequence: TGTGCCAGCAGCTTGACAGGGAAGTTGTACGAGCAGTACTTC. Protein sequence: CASSLTGKLYEQYF. The chain joins TRBV5-6 to TRBJ2-7; D may be TRBD1 (6 bases). The CDR3 sequence is 14 residues long. Germline V gives CDR1 SGHDT, CDR2 YYEEEE. Trimming shortened V by 1 base and J by 4 bases, and 12 bases separated the two germline ends.

The rearrangement links TRBV9 to TRBJ2-1, with D possibly matching TRBD2 (5 bases). The V gene's germline CDR1 is SGDLS and CDR2 YYNGEE. The CDR3 is made up of 15 amino acids. The ends were cut back, 0 bases at V and 8 bases at J, with 15 bases in the middle. CDR3 nucleotide sequence: TGTGCCAGCAGCGTAGGATATGGCGGGCTTGATGAGCAGTTCTTC. Its protein product is CASSVGYGGLDEQFF.

The chain has TRBV6-6 and TRBJ1-2; 8 nucleotides align to TRBD1. The V gene's germline CDR1 is MNHNY and CDR2 SVGAGI (reference sequence). V dropped 5 bases and J dropped 4; count of bases not matched to a gene: 9. This CDR3 has 15 residues. CDR3 amino acids: CASSTTGQEVYGYTF. CDR3 DNA: TGTGCCAGCAGTACTACGGGACAGGAGGTCTATGGCTACACCTTC.